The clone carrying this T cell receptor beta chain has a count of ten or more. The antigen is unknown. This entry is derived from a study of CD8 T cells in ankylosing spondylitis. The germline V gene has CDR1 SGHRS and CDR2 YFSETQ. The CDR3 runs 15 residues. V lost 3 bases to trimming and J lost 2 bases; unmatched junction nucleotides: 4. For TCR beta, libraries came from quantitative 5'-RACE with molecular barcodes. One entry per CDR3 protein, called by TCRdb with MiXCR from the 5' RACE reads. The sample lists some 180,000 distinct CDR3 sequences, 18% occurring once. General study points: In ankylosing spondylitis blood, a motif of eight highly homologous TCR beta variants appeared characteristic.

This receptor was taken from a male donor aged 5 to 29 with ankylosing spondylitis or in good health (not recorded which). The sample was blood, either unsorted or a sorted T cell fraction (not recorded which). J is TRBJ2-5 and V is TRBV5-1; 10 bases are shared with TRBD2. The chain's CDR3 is CASSSMGLAQETQYF. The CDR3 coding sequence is TGCGCCAGCAGCTCGATGGGACTAGCGCAAGAGACCCAGTACTTC.